These 15 T cell receptor beta chains were all obtained from the same sample, sequenced in a study of blood T cell repertoires in COVID-19. Sequencing was performed with immunoSEQ multiplex PCR; in TCRdb, only in-frame clones are kept and a portion is missing. The sample has under 200,000 clones, approximately 85% seen once. Sequencing input: peripheral blood. The source is a woman in her sixties with COVID-19, enrolled during active disease.

The chain joins TRBV6-5 to TRBJ1-3; D may be TRBD1 (5 bases). Germline CDR1 reads MNHEY; CDR2 reads SVGAGI. Trimming removed 2 bases at V and 4 bases at J, with 9 bases between. This CDR3 contains 14 residues. The CDR3 is CASSYGQGGNTIYF. Written as DNA, the CDR3 is TGTGCCAGCAGTTACGGGCAGGGCGGAAACACCATATATTTT.

This chain uses TRBV19 with TRBJ2-2, with 9 bases identical to TRBD2. Germline V gene data show CDR1 as LNHDA and CDR2 as SQIVND (reference sequence). Unmatched junction bases numbered 6, after V lost 2 bases and J lost 8 bases. The CDR3 covers 15 residues. CDR3 loop: CASSILPSGNGELFF. CDR3 nucleotide sequence: TGTGCCAGTAGTATATTGCCTAGCGGGAATGGGGAGCTGTTTTTT.

This rearrangement joins TRBV19 to TRBJ1-2; TRBD1 agrees at 7 bases. With 4 bases clipped from V and 5 bases from J, the junction kept 1 base outside the gene matches. There are 12 residues in the CDR3. Germline V gene sequence: CDR1 LNHDA, CDR2 SQIVND (reference sequence). CDR3 sequence: CASSRQGYGYTF. The CDR3 region has the DNA TGTGCCAGTAGTAGACAGGGATATGGCTACACCTTC. The full variable domain, with the rest looked up from reference TRBV19 and TRBJ1-2, is DGGITQSPKYLFRKEGQNVTLSCEQNLNHDAMYWYRQDPGQGLRLIYYSQIVNDFQKGDIAEGYSVSREKKESFPLTVTSAQKNPTAFYLCASSRQGYGYTFGSGTRLTVV.

The chain carries TRBV7-9 and TRBJ1-2; D perhaps matches TRBD1 (5 bases). Germline V CDR1 and CDR2: SEHNR, FQNEAQ (reference sequence). The V gene lost 1 base and the J gene lost 8 bases, with 14 bases spanning the gap. The CDR3 is 14 amino acids. The CDR3 sequence is CASSLEGREDGYTF. CDR3 DNA: TGTGCCAGCAGCTTAGAAGGCAGGGAAGACGGCTACACCTTC.

The rearrangement uses TRBV5-1 and TRBJ2-2; no reliable D call. V lost 4 bases to trimming and J lost 6 bases, with 7 bases between them. The CDR3 has 12 amino acids. From germline, CDR1 is SGHRS and CDR2 YFSETQ. In DNA, the CDR3 is TGCGCCAGCAGCCTATTAGCCGGGGAGCTGTTTTTT. This translates into CASSLLAGELFF. The whole variable domain, remainder taken from reference TRBV5-1 and TRBJ2-2, is KAGVTQTPRYLIKTRGQQVTLSCSPISGHRSVSWYQQTPGQGLQFLFEYFSETQRNKGNFPGRFSGRQFSNSRSEMNVSTLELGDSALYLCASSLLAGELFFGEGSRLTVL.

The chain carries TRBV20-1 and TRBJ1-2; D unresolved. The germline CDR1 and CDR2 sequences are DFQATT and SNEGSKA (reference sequence). This CDR3 has 14 amino acids. Trimming cost V 3 bases and J 2 bases, with 13 bases left between them. The CDR3 here is CSASPSNGNYGYTF. CDR3 bases: TGCAGTGCTAGTCCCTCGAATGGCAACTATGGCTACACCTTC.

This clone has only one observation. The V gene is TRBV7-3, the J gene TRBJ2-2; D gene ambiguous. The V gene lost 5 bases and the J gene lost 2 bases, with 12 bases spanning the gap. The CDR3 totals 15 residues. CDR1 SGHTA and CDR2 FQGTGA come from the germline V gene. CDR3 sequence: CASSVLARNTGELFF. The CDR3 coding sequence is TGTGCCAGCAGCGTTTTAGCCCGAAACACCGGGGAGCTGTTTTTT. The variable domain in full, completed from reference TRBV7-3 and TRBJ2-2, reads GAGVSQTPSNKVTEKGKYVELRCDPISGHTALYWYRQSLGQGPEFLIYFQGTGAADDSGLPNDRFFAVRPEGSVSTLKIQRTERGDSAVYLCASSVLARNTGELFFGEGSRLTVL.

This clone occurred once. The chain carries TRBV18 and TRBJ2-7, with a weak D call TRBD1 (5 bases). This CDR3 is built from 13 residues. Germline-derived CDR1 and CDR2 are KGHSH and LQKENI. V lost 5 bases, J lost 3 bases, and 11 bases lay in between. The CDR3 protein is CASSTRGSYEQYV. In nucleotides, the CDR3 is TGTGCCAGCTCAACAAGGGGCAGCTACGAGCAGTACGTC.

The CDR3 nucleotides are TGTGCCAGCAGAGAATCTTCCCTCTTCTCTGGGGCCAACGTCCTGACTTTC. This codes for CASRESSLFSGANVLTF. The chain uses TRBV6-1 and TRBJ2-6; no reliable D call. Germline CDR1 is MNHNS and CDR2 is SASEGT. Trimming took 6 bases from V and 0 from J, leaving 15 bases between them. The CDR3 covers 17 residues.

The chain uses TRBV7-4 and TRBJ2-7; 7 nucleotides match TRBD2. CDR1 is SGHVT, CDR2 SQSDAQ, per germline. The CDR3 covers 15 residues. The V segment lost 5 bases and the J segment 0 bases; nucleotides outside the gene matches: 7. The CDR3 DNA follows: TGTGCCAGCAGCGGGAGGGGTTGTAGCTCCTACGAGCAGTACTTC. Translation: CASSGRGCSSYEQYF.

V usage is TRBV20-1 and J usage is TRBJ2-1; no reliable D call. V dropped 3 bases and J dropped 8 bases, with 8 bases sitting between them. This CDR3 has 11 residues. In germline, CDR1 is DFQATT, CDR2 SNEGSKA (reference sequence). CDR3 in amino acids: CSASSSDEQFF. CDR3 nucleotide sequence: TGCAGTGCTAGTAGCTCCGATGAGCAGTTCTTC.

The J gene is TRBJ2-5, the V gene TRBV28; TRBD1 is a possible D gene (5 bases). The CDR3 has 14 amino acids. Trimming shortened V by 3 bases and J by 5 bases, and 13 bases separated the two germline ends. Germline values: CDR1 MDHEN, CDR2 SYDVKM. The chain's CDR3 is CASSLSLPGETQYF. The DNA of the CDR3 is TGTGCCAGCAGTTTGAGTTTACCAGGGGAGACCCAGTACTTC.

The gene calls are TRBV7-3 and TRBJ2-1; 8 nucleotides line up with TRBD2. V shed 5 bases, J shed 7 bases, and the junction held 7 bases outside the gene matches. The CDR3 loop spans 14 amino acids. Germline CDR1 and CDR2: SGHTA and FQGTGA. The CDR3: CASSASGSWNEQFF. The CDR3 DNA sequence: TGTGCCAGCAGCGCAAGCGGGAGTTGGAATGAGCAGTTCTTC.

The V call is TRBV19, the J call TRBJ2-1, with 8 positions matching TRBD2. V dropped 2 bases and J dropped 9; count of bases not matched to a gene: 3. The V gene's germline CDR1 is LNHDA and CDR2 SQIVND (reference sequence). The CDR3 is made up of 13 amino acids. The CDR3 reads CASSIRSGGEQFF. Here the CDR3 DNA reads TGTGCCAGTAGTATACGGAGCGGGGGTGAGCAGTTCTTC.

This chain connects TRBV18 to TRBJ2-2; no clear D. This CDR3 region has 17 residues. Per germline, CDR1 KGHSH and CDR2 LQKENI. V was cut by 1 base and J by 8 bases, with 20 bases left in between. CDR3 sequence reads: CASSPRPVDLAAGELFF. The CDR3 nucleotides read TGTGCCAGCTCACCACGCCCGGTCGACCTGGCGGCTGGGGAGCTGTTTTTT.